The sample holds one count of the clone carrying this T cell receptor beta chain. Germline is not matched at one junction end, which may reflect a read error. This CDR3 region has 12 residues. The data stem from a study of T-cell memory formation after mild COVID-19. Each CDR3 protein gets one entry after TCRdb re-called the 5' RACE reads with MiXCR. This table has about 180,000 distinct CDR3 sequences, around 18% appearing once. The chain recombines TRBV12-3 or TRBV12-4 with TRBJ2-2; no reliable D call. The TCR comes from a man between 18 and 29 years old who had mild COVID-19 (a few samples of this study predate the infection). Cell type and time point are not known. Sequencing used PBMCs or a T cell subset sorted from them (not recorded which). CDR3 in DNA: TGTGCCACCAGTCTACACACCGGGGAGCTGTTTTTT. This sequence encodes CATSLHTGELFF.